The T cell receptor (beta chain) described here comes from a study of cytomegalovirus exposure and HLA in healthy donors. General study results and limits: Some public TCRs appeared in many individuals, while most sequences were rare. Differences between HLA loci emerged in a later analysis of TCR association rates, with DRB1 most and HLA-C fewest. In terms of immune exposure information, only CMV serostatus was available. Later analysis suggested links between common viral pathogens and several top significant clusters.

Primers: 60 Vbeta forward and 13 Jbeta reverse. Generated by immunoSEQ multiplex PCR, the TCRdb table keeps only in-frame clones and is missing some. Of approximately 200,000 clones listed, about four fifths were seen once; the top ten hold approximately 0.26%. Worth noting for this clone: The antigen is not known.

This clonotype was obtained from a boy between 10 and 17 years old in good health and CMV-seronegative. Sequencing was carried out using PBMCs.

CDR3 sequence reads: CASSTRGPGANVLTF. The CDR3, as DNA: TGTGCCAGCAGTACCAGGGGGCCGGGGGCCAACGTCCTGACTTTC. This chain joins TRBV27 and TRBJ2-6; 8 bases are shared with TRBD1. CDR1 and CDR2 from the germline V gene are MNHEY and SMNVEV (reference sequence). V was pared by 5 bases and J by 4 bases, with 4 bases of the junction left unmatched. This CDR3 comprises 15 residues.